The 31 T cell receptor beta chains below all came from one sample that was sequenced in a study of human T cells and chemical hapten exposure. TCRdb itself ran the RACE reads through MiXCR, one entry per CDR3 protein. The sample yields about 78,000 distinct CDR3 sequences, over 6.5% seen once. Time point given: patch test 2, 6 weeks after DPC sensitization. The treatment denotes: therapeutic diphenylcyclopropenone sensitization with weekly scalp DPC. Source: whole blood, taken in connection with sensitization to the hapten diphenylcyclopropenone (DPC). The source is a woman aged 45-60 years with alopecia areata. Some clones in this sample may be carry-over from other donors' samples.

J is TRBJ2-2 and V is TRBV5-1; the D gene is possibly TRBD2 (5 bases). This CDR3 region has 15 residues. V was clipped by 1 base and J by 4 bases, with 11 bases between them. CDR1 is SGHRS and CDR2 is YFSETQ in the germline V gene. The CDR3 DNA sequence: TGCGCCAGCAGCTTGAACGCCGCGGGCACCGGGGAGCTGTTTTTT. It specifies CASSLNAAGTGELFF. Combining the CDR3 with reference TRBV5-1 and TRBJ2-2 gives the whole variable domain KAGVTQTPRYLIKTRGQQVTLSCSPISGHRSVSWYQQTPGQGLQFLFEYFSETQRNKGNFPGRFSGRQFSNSRSEMNVSTLELGDSALYLCASSLNAAGTGELFFGEGSRLTVL.

This clonotype has ten or more counts. As DNA, the CDR3 is TGCGCCAGCAGAGGGTCTGATACGCAGTATTTT. This translates into CASRGSDTQYF. The J gene is TRBJ2-3, the V gene TRBV5-1; D not resolved. V was pared by 5 bases and J by 6 bases, with 7 bases between. Germline assignment: CDR1 SGHRS and CDR2 YFSETQ. The CDR3 runs to 11 residues.

The rearrangement uses TRBV4-2 and TRBJ2-7; D is unclear. The CDR3 is made up of 14 amino acids. Germline CDR1 reads LGHNA; CDR2 reads YNFKEQ. V was pared by 1 base and J by 0 bases, with 7 bases between. The CDR3 region is CASSQGANSYEQYF. The CDR3, as DNA: TGTGCCAGCAGCCAAGGGGCAAACTCCTACGAGCAGTACTTC.

A few counts support this clonotype. V is TRBV7-9 and J is TRBJ2-5; 7 bases are a match to TRBD2. CDR3 length: 15 residues. Trimming cost V 1 base and J 5 bases; bases outside gene matches: 7. Per germline, CDR1 SEHNR and CDR2 FQNEAQ (reference sequence). CDR3 protein: CASSLGAGVEETQYF. For the CDR3, the DNA is TGTGCCAGCAGCTTAGGGGCGGGAGTTGAGGAGACCCAGTACTTC.

This clonotype was observed many times. This chain links TRBV10-3 with TRBJ1-1; D perhaps matches TRBD1 (5 bases). The CDR3 is made up of 15 amino acids. Deletions cut 4 bases from V and 2 bases from J, with 14 bases between. The germline V gene encodes CDR1 ENHRY and CDR2 SYGVKD. The CDR3 DNA sequence: TGTGCCATCAGTGGGGCCGGGGACGGAAACACTGAAGCTTTCTTT. It specifies CAISGAGDGNTEAFF.

The chain has TRBV29-1 and TRBJ1-1; 9 positions match TRBD1. J gave up 7 bases and V 7 bases, and 10 bases lay outside the gene matches. CDR3 size: 13 residues. Looked up from germline, CDR1 is SQVTM and CDR2 is ANQGSEA. CDR3 in DNA: TGCAGCGGCCGGGACAGGGTAGGCATTGAAGCTTTCTTT. Translation: CSGRDRVGIEAFF.

This clonotype came up many times. The chain is built from TRBV27 and TRBJ2-3; the D is unclear. The germline V gene has CDR1 MNHEY and CDR2 SMNVEV (reference sequence). V was pared by 5 bases and J by 4 bases, with 13 bases between. The length of the CDR3 is 14 residues. DNA of the CDR3: TGTGCCAGCAGTCCTCTCCCCCGGGCAGATACGCAGTATTTT. Residues: CASSPLPRADTQYF.

This clonotype has just a few counts. The rearrangement uses TRBV24-1 and TRBJ2-3; D remains unclear. Germline lookup yields CDR1 KGHDR and CDR2 SFDVKD. This CDR3 comprises 14 residues. Trimming left V 4 bases short and J 1 base short, with 8 bases between. The CDR3 is CATSELRGTDTQYF. In DNA form, the CDR3 reads TGTGCCACCAGTGAACTCCGAGGCACAGATACGCAGTATTTT.

At least ten counts were recorded for this clonotype. The chain recombines TRBV5-1 with TRBJ1-2; D not certain. The CDR3 runs to 15 residues. Trimming took 2 bases from V and 0 from J, leaving 11 bases between them. Germline V gene data show CDR1 as SGHRS and CDR2 as YFSETQ. The CDR3 spells CASSLNGSPNYGYTF. For the CDR3, the DNA is TGCGCCAGCAGCTTAAACGGTTCTCCTAACTATGGCTACACCTTC.

In its sample, this clonotype was seen many times. The CDR3 DNA reads as TGTGCCAGCAGCTTAGATGGACTCCTGGGGGGGACTGAAGCTTTCTTT. It translates to CASSLDGLLGGTEAFF. The chain joins TRBV7-2 to TRBJ1-1; D possibly corresponds to TRBD1 (5 bases). V was trimmed by 1 base and J by 5 bases, leaving 17 bases between them. The V gene's germline CDR1 is SGHTA and CDR2 FQGNSA. This CDR3 contains 16 residues.

The table lists this clonotype with a few counts. CDR3 in DNA: TGTGCCTGGAGTGCCGACTACAGCGTTGAAGCTTTCTTT. The encoded protein is CAWSADYSVEAFF. The genes are TRBV30 and TRBJ1-1, with no clear D. The CDR3 is 13 residues long. Deletions cut 1 base from V and 7 bases from J, with 13 bases between. CDR1 and CDR2 from the germline V gene are GTSNPN and SVGIG (reference sequence).

This clonotype was seen only a few times. V and J are TRBV11-2 and TRBJ2-7; D possibly corresponds to TRBD2 (6 bases). The CDR3 is 14 residues long. Germline loops: CDR1 SGHAT, CDR2 FQNNGV. The V and J ends lost 8 bases and 0 bases respectively, with 14 bases between them. The CDR3 loop is CASGGTYSSYEQYF. The CDR3 DNA follows: TGTGCCAGCGGGGGGACTTACAGCTCCTACGAGCAGTACTTC. The full variable domain, completed using reference TRBV11-2 and TRBJ2-7, is EAGVAQSPRYKIIEKRQSVAFWCNPISGHATLYWYQQILGQGPKLLIQFQNNGVVDDSQLPKDRFSAERLKGVDSTLKIQPAKLEDSAVYLCASGGTYSSYEQYFGPGTRLTVT.

Only a few counts were recorded for this clonotype. This chain connects TRBV12-3 or TRBV12-4 to TRBJ1-1; D may be TRBD1 (5 bases). This CDR3 has 16 amino acids. Trimming stripped 3 bases from V and 5 bases from J, with 19 bases between. The CDR3 nucleotides are TGTGCCAGCAGTTTTATCGGGACTTCTGGGCGAACTGAAGCTTTCTTT. Its protein is CASSFIGTSGRTEAFF.

In its sample, this clonotype was seen a few times. The chain uses TRBV13 and TRBJ1-2; D is unresolved. From germline, CDR1 is PRHDT and CDR2 FYEKMQ (reference sequence). This CDR3 spans 14 amino acids. V shed 0 bases and J shed 6 bases, with 11 bases lying between them. The DNA of the CDR3 is TGTGCCAGCAGCTTAGGGCCGGGAGGCGATGGCTACACCTTC. Its protein is CASSLGPGGDGYTF.

The chain joins TRBV20-1 to TRBJ2-7; 12 bases fit TRBD1. Looked up from germline, CDR1 is DFQATT and CDR2 is SNEGSKA (reference sequence). V gave up 3 bases and J gave up 6 bases; unmatched junction bases: 3. This CDR3 has 13 residues. This CDR3 reads CSARGQGAAEQYF. For the CDR3, the DNA is TGCAGTGCTAGGGGACAGGGGGCCGCCGAGCAGTACTTC.

J is TRBJ1-1 and V is TRBV5-1; 9 nucleotides line up with TRBD1. Germline loops: CDR1 SGHRS, CDR2 YFSETQ. This CDR3 has 15 residues. After removal of 0 bases from V and 6 bases from J, the junction contained 6 bases not matched to a gene. The DNA of the CDR3 is TGCGCCAGCAGCTTGGGAGGGACAGGGACCCCTGAAGCTTTCTTT. Protein: CASSLGGTGTPEAFF.

The rearrangement joins TRBV30 to TRBJ2-4; D perhaps matches TRBD1 (5 bases). The CDR3 length is 15 residues. Trimming took off 2 bases at V and 6 bases at J, with 17 bases between the two ends. Germline CDR1 is GTSNPN and CDR2 is SVGIG (reference sequence). The chain's CDR3 is CAWSKDTRLGNIQYF. In DNA, the CDR3 is TGTGCCTGGAGTAAGGACACAAGGTTGGGAAACATTCAGTACTTC.

This rearrangement joins TRBV7-8 to TRBJ2-1, with D possibly matching TRBD1 (5 bases). Germline-derived CDR1 and CDR2 are SGHVS and FQNEAQ. Trimming removed 3 bases at V and 9 bases at J, with 9 bases between. The CDR3 is made up of 12 amino acids. The CDR3 here is CASSLTVGEQFF. DNA of the CDR3: TGTGCCAGCAGCTTGACAGTCGGTGAGCAGTTCTTC.

The chain employs TRBV25-1 and TRBJ2-3; D is possibly TRBD2 (5 bases). The CDR3 length is 12 residues. The germline V gene encodes CDR1 MGHDK and CDR2 SYGVNS. V lost 5 bases to trimming and J lost 11 bases, with 14 bases between them. Here the CDR3 DNA reads TGTGCCAGCAGTTCGGGGATGCGCGTGCAGTATTTT. Amino acids: CASSSGMRVQYF.

The rearrangement joins TRBV4-1 to TRBJ2-7, with D perhaps matching TRBD1 (6 bases). This CDR3 region has 16 residues. CDR1 is MGHRA and CDR2 is YSYEKL in the germline V gene. V was shortened by 2 bases and J by 4 bases, with 18 bases between the two germline ends. The chain's CDR3 is CASSQQATGSPYEQYF. The CDR3 bases are TGCGCCAGCAGCCAACAGGCGACAGGTTCTCCTTACGAGCAGTACTTC.

This clonotype was detected many times. V usage is TRBV12-3 or TRBV12-4 and J usage is TRBJ1-2, with 8 nucleotides matching TRBD1. The CDR3 contains 14 residues. J lost 5 bases, V lost 3 bases, and 5 bases had no gene match. The CDR3, as DNA: TGTGCCAGCAGTTTCTACGGACAGGGATATGGCTACACCTTC. This encodes CASSFYGQGYGYTF.

This chain joins TRBV10-2 and TRBJ2-5; D call uncertain. The V end lost 3 bases, the J end lost 10 bases, and 6 bases lay between the germline ends. Germline V gene data show CDR1 as WSHSY and CDR2 as SAAADI. The CDR3 loop spans 10 amino acids. This CDR3 reads CASSDSHQYF. For the CDR3, the DNA is TGCGCCAGCAGTGATTCCCACCAGTACTTC.

This clonotype was observed at least ten times. The genes are TRBV6-5 and TRBJ2-3; D ambiguous. This CDR3 region has 12 residues. In germline, CDR1 is MNHEY, CDR2 SVGAGI. Trimming left V 6 bases short and J 0 bases short, with 4 bases between. The CDR3 coding sequence is TGTGCCAGCAGAGGTAGCACAGATACGCAGTATTTT. Its translation: CASRGSTDTQYF.

The CDR3 reads CSARDLAGLTGEQYF. The CDR3 nucleotides are TGCAGTGCTAGAGATCTGGCGGGTCTCACAGGGGAGCAGTACTTC. The genes are TRBV20-1 and TRBJ2-7; TRBD1 is a possible D gene (6 bases). Trimming shortened V by 0 bases and J by 7 bases, and 19 bases separated the two germline ends. The CDR3 totals 15 residues. CDR1 DFQATT and CDR2 SNEGSKA come from the germline V gene (reference sequence).

This chain uses TRBV3-1 with TRBJ2-2; D gene unclear. There are 13 residues in the CDR3. V was shortened by 3 bases and J by 2 bases, with 4 bases between the two germline ends. Looked up from germline, CDR1 is LGHDT and CDR2 is YNNKEL (reference sequence). The CDR3 spells CASSHQNTGELFF. The CDR3 region has the DNA TGTGCCAGCAGCCACCAAAACACCGGGGAGCTGTTTTTT.

This clonotype has at least ten counts. V usage is TRBV29-1 and J usage is TRBJ1-5; no reliable D call. CDR3 size: 13 residues. V lost 5 bases and J 0 bases, leaving 8 bases between the germline ends. The germline V gene encodes CDR1 SQVTM and CDR2 ANQGSEA. The CDR3 DNA reads as TGCAGCGTTACGGATGATAGCAATCAGCCCCAGCATTTT. Translated: CSVTDDSNQPQHF.

The rearrangement uses TRBV12-3 or TRBV12-4 and TRBJ1-1; 11 bases line up with TRBD1. After removal of 5 bases from V and 4 bases from J, the junction contained 9 bases not matched to a gene. This CDR3 comprises 16 residues. In DNA, the CDR3 is TGTGCCAGCAGTCGAGCTTCCGGGACAGGGGGCACTGAAGCTTTCTTT. Its translation: CASSRASGTGGTEAFF.

This clonotype was seen a few times. This rearrangement joins TRBV21-1 to TRBJ1-1; the DNA was not compared with TRBD1, the D call given in the table. TRBV21-1 is listed as a pseudogene. There are 13 residues in the CDR3. The CDR3 loop reads CASILTGFSEAFF. The CDR3 DNA is TGTGCCAGCATCCTGACAGGGTTCTCTGAAGCTTTCTTT.

This clonotype occurred a few times. The V and J genes are TRBV5-6 and TRBJ1-1; tentatively, D is TRBD1 (6 bases). In germline, CDR1 is SGHDT, CDR2 YYEEEE. V shed 1 base and J shed 10 bases, with 17 bases lying between them. This CDR3 has 14 amino acids. The CDR3 sequence: CASSLWGRRSLAFF. The CDR3 nucleotides are TGTGCCAGCAGCTTGTGGGGGCGGCGATCATTAGCTTTCTTT.

This chain uses TRBV19 with TRBJ1-4; no definite D call. The CDR3 is 14 amino acids. V was pared by 3 bases and J by 7 bases, with 12 bases between. Germline V gives CDR1 LNHDA, CDR2 SQIVND (reference sequence). The CDR3 DNA follows: TGTGCCAGTAGTATGCCTCGTCGGGGTGAAAAACTGTTTTTT. Encoded protein: CASSMPRRGEKLFF.

This clonotype was counted ten times or more. The V call is TRBV12-3 or TRBV12-4, the J call TRBJ1-1; possible D gene TRBD1, 6 bases. This CDR3 has 13 residues. V was shortened by 6 bases and J by 1 base, with 9 bases between the two germline ends. CDR3 nucleotide sequence: TGTGCCAGCAGCGGGACAACGAACACTGAAGCTTTCTTT. Translated: CASSGTTNTEAFF.